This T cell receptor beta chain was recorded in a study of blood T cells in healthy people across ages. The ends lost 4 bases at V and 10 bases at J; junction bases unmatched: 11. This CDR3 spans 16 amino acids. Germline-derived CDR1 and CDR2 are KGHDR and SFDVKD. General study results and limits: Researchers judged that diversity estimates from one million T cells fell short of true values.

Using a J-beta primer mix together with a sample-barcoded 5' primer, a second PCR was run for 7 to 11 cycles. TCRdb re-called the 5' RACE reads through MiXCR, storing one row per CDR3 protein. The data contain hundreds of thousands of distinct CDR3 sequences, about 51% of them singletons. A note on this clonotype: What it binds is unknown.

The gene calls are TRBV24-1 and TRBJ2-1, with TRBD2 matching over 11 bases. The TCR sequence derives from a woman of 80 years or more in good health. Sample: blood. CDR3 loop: CATSDPGTSGDVEQFF. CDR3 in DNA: TGTGCCACCAGTGACCCCGGGACTAGCGGCGATGTGGAGCAGTTCTTC.